This T cell receptor (beta chain) was sequenced during a study of T cell repertoires in cytomegalovirus infection. Study overall: In the study, CMV epitopes included recently identified HLA-C-restricted and well-studied HLA-B-restricted ones. Public TCR beta signatures provided an indication of both CMV infection and a matching HLA type.

Findings and caveats of the study: HLA-C-restricted, CMV-specific TCR beta clonotypes were dominant ex vivo.

CDR1 and CDR2 (germline): SEHNR, FQNEAQ (reference sequence). The CDR3 has 16 residues. V shed 5 bases, J shed 8 bases, and the junction held 11 bases outside the gene matches. This clonotype was detected only once. Antigen: not known. One entry per CDR3 protein, called by TCRdb with MiXCR from the reads. The sample has approximately 910,000 distinct CDR3 sequences; approximately 31% are singletons. The genes are TRBV7-9 and TRBJ2-1; 11 nucleotides agree with TRBD1. Specimen: cultured CD8+ T cells from PBMCs, collected from culture after CMV antigen stimulation. This TCR came from a human donor in good health (CMV status not recorded). Some clones in this sample may be carry-over from other donors' samples. Written as DNA, the CDR3 is TGTGCCAGCAGCACCTGGACAGGGGGCCCGGGACATGAGCAGTTCTTC. Its protein is CASSTWTGGPGHEQFF.